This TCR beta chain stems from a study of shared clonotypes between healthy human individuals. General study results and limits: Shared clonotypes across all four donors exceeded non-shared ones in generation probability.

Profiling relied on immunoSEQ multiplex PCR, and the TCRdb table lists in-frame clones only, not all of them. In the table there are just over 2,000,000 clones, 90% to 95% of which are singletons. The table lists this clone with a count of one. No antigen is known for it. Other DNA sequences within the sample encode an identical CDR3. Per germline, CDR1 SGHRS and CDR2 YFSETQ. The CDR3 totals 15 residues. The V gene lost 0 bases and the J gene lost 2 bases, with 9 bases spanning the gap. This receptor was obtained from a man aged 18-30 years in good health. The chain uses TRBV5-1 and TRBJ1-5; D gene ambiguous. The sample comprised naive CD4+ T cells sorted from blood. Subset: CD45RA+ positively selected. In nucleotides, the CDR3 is TGCGCCAGCAGCTTGGATGGGGATGGCAATCAGCCCCAGCATTTT. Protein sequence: CASSLDGDGNQPQHF.